This record concerns one T cell receptor (beta chain) sequence. These data belong to a study of blood T cell repertoires in COVID-19. Study at large: COVID-19 samples, acute and convalescent, were from the United States, Italy and Spain.

As originally analysed: Amplification of reference gene primers was used by the study to estimate nucleated cell counts. Sequencing used immunoSEQ multiplex PCR; TCRdb keeps in-frame clones, though not all of them. That table furnishes V, J and clone size, whereas the DNA furnished D and trimming. Among approximately 110,000 clones listed, less than 75% were seen once. Germline V gene data show CDR1 as SGHAT and CDR2 as FQNNGV. CDR3 length: 15 amino acids. V was pared by 5 bases and J by 5 bases, with 3 bases of the junction left unmatched. The chain employs TRBV11-2 and TRBJ1-6; 10 bases match TRBD1. Sequencing input: peripheral blood. This sequence was found in a human donor with acute or convalescent COVID-19. The donor label of this sample is uncertain. For the CDR3, the DNA is TGTGCCAGCAGCCCTGGGACAGGGGATAATTCACCCCTCCACTTT. This gives the protein CASSPGTGDNSPLHF.